The rows below give T cell receptor beta chains drawn from one sample of a study of cytomegalovirus exposure and HLA in healthy donors. Clones were sequenced by immunoSEQ multiplex PCR, and TCRdb holds only the in-frame ones, with some missing. The sample includes over 100,000 clones, around 80% seen only once; the top ten take around 1.6%. The sample comprised PBMCs. The receptors come from a female donor in good health and CMV-seronegative. CDR3s include the opening cysteine and the closing phenylalanine or tryptophan. The order of the fields is clone size, J gene, D gene, V gene, CDR3 length, CDR3 DNA, CDR3 protein. The D gene is left open where the match is weak. Some rows have no size entry. The others give once, few or many, or a class for an expanded clone.

. TRBJ2-3 . TRBV19 13 TGTGCCAGTAGGGGGGGGGCAACAGATACGCAGTATTTT CASRGGATDTQYF
. TRBJ2-2 TRBD2 TRBV7-6 18 TGTGCCAGCAGCCCTCGCGTCATAGCGGGAACTAACACCGGGGAGCTGTTTTTT CASSPRVIAGTNTGELFF
. TRBJ2-2 . TRBV5-1 15 TGCGCCAGCAGCTTGACTAGGCCGAACACCGGGGAGCTGTTTTTT CASSLTRPNTGELFF
. TRBJ2-5 TRBD2 TRBV19 16 TGTGCCAGTAGTCAAGAGTGGGAGGGGATCGGGGAGACCCAGTACTTC CASSQEWEGIGETQYF
. TRBJ2-5 . TRBV27 13 TGTGCCAGCAGTCCGCGGCGCCGGGAGACCCAGTACTTC CASSPRRRETQYF
. TRBJ2-1 TRBD2 TRBV14 17 TGTGCCAGCAGCCGCCTGACTAGCGGGAGGGCCGGCAATGAGCAGTTCTTC CASSRLTSGRAGNEQFF
. TRBJ2-5 TRBD1 TRBV23-1 15 TGCGCCAGCAGTCACCCCAGGGGGCTGAAAGAGACCCAGTACTTC CASSHPRGLKETQYF
. TRBJ2-7 . TRBV11-2 13 TGTGCCAGCAGCTTAGCTGTCGTGTACGAGCAGTACTTC CASSLAVVYEQYF
few TRBJ2-3 . TRBV5-4 15 TGTGCCAGCAGCTTCTCTGGAGACCGCACAGATACGCAGTATTTT CASSFSGDRTDTQYF
. TRBJ2-7 TRBD2 TRBV27 14 TGTGCCACCAGCAGGCTAGCGGGTATCTACGAGCAGTACTTC CATSRLAGIYEQYF
. TRBJ2-3 TRBD2 TRBV5-1 14 TGCGCCAGCAGCTTAGCGGGAGCGGCAGATACGCAGTATTTT CASSLAGAADTQYF
. TRBJ1-5 TRBD1 TRBV30 12 TGTGCCTGGGACAGGGAAGATCAGCCCCAGCATTTT CAWDREDQPQHF
. TRBJ2-2 TRBD2 TRBV6-6 16 TGTGCCAGCAGGATATCCAGCGGGAGTAACACCGGGGAGCTGTTTTTT CASRISSGSNTGELFF
. TRBJ1-1 . TRBV6-1 14 TGTGCCAGCAGTGAAGGGGGGACATCCCTTGAAGCTTTCTTT CASSEGGTSLEAFF
. TRBJ2-7 . TRBV27 16 TGTGCCAGCAGTTTACGATCACGTAGGACAGTGAAAGAGCAGTACTTC CASSLRSRRTVKEQYF
. TRBJ2-2 . TRBV9 16 TGTGCCAGCAGCGTTACAGGGCGCGCGAACACCGGGGAGCTGTTTTTT CASSVTGRANTGELFF
. TRBJ2-7 . TRBV6-1 12 TGTGCCCACCGGGACACCCCCTACGAGCAGTACTTC CAHRDTPYEQYF
. TRBJ2-7 TRBD2 TRBV6-1 15 TGTGCCATCCTCAGCGGGAGTAAGACCGCCAACGAGCAGTACTTC CAILSGSKTANEQYF
. TRBJ2-3 . TRBV2 15 TGTGCCAGCAGTGAAGAGGCGGCGGGGGCGGATACGCAGTATTTT CASSEEAAGADTQYF
. TRBJ2-2 TRBD2 TRBV4-2 16 TGTGCCAGCAGCCAATCCGGGACTAGCGACACCGGGGAGCTGTTTTTT CASSQSGTSDTGELFF
. TRBJ2-5 TRBD1 TRBV15 15 TGTGCCACCAGCCAGGCAGGGGGATACCAAGAGACCCAGTACTTC CATSQAGGYQETQYF
. TRBJ2-7 TRBD2 TRBV29-1 14 TGCAGCGCCGCGGGACTAGCGGATTCCTACGAGCAGTACTTC CSAAGLADSYEQYF
. TRBJ1-1 TRBD1 TRBV2 15 TGTGCCAGCAGGACAGGGGGCTTAACGAACACTGAAGCTTTCTTT CASRTGGLTNTEAFF
once TRBJ2-1 TRBD2 TRBV4-2 15 TGTGCCAGCAGCCGGGCGAGCGGGACCTACAATGAGCAGTTCTTC CASSRASGTYNEQFF
. TRBJ2-1 TRBD2 TRBV19 17 TGTGCCAGTAGTATAGATCTGGCTAGCGGTCCCTACAATGAGCAGTTCTTC CASSIDLASGPYNEQFF
. TRBJ2-1 . TRBV7-9 15 TGTGCCAGCAGCTTATCAGGGGCGACTATTAATGAGCAGTTCTTC CASSLSGATINEQFF
. TRBJ2-7 TRBD2 TRBV19 14 TGTGCCAGTAGTATGGCGGGAGAGTCCTACGAGCAGTACTTC CASSMAGESYEQYF
. TRBJ2-3 TRBD2 TRBV5-4 15 TGTGCCAGCAGCCGGCGGTCTAGCGGGGGGGATACGCAGTATTTT CASSRRSSGGDTQYF
. TRBJ2-1 . TRBV4-3 13 TGCGCCAGCAGCCAAGATTGGCGGAATGAGCAGTTCTTC CASSQDWRNEQFF
. TRBJ2-7 TRBD2 TRBV7-9 15 TGTGCCAGCAGCTTTGATAGCGGGGTTACCTACGAGCAGTACTTC CASSFDSGVTYEQYF
. TRBJ1-5 . TRBV2 13 TGTGCCAGCAGTACAGGGAGCAATCAGCCCCAGCATTTT CASSTGSNQPQHF
. TRBJ2-3 . TRBV19 15 TGTGCCAGTAGTATTGTTGGAGGTCCGGCGGATACGCAGTATTTT CASSIVGGPADTQYF
. TRBJ1-3 . TRBV10-3 14 TGTGCCATGCACCAAGGGGGTAACGGAAACACCATATATTTT CAMHQGGNGNTIYF
. TRBJ2-7 TRBD1 TRBV5-1 14 TGCGCCAGCAGCCAGGGACAGGGTTCCTACGAGCAGTACTTC CASSQGQGSYEQYF